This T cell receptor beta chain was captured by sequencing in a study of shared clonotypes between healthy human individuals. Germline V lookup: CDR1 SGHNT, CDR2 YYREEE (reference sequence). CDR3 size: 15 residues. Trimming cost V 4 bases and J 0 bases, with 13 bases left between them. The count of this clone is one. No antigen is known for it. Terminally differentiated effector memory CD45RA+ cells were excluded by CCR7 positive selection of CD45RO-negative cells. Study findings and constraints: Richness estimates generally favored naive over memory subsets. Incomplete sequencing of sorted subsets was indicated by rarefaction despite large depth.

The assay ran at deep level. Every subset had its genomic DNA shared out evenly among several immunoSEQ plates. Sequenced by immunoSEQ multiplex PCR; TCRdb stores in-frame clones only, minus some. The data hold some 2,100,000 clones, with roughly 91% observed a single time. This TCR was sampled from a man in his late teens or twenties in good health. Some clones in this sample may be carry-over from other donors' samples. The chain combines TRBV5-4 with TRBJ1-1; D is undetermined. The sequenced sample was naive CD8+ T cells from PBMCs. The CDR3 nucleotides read TGTGCCAGCAGCCCGCCCCGGGAGCTGAACACTGAAGCTTTCTTT. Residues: CASSPPRELNTEAFF.